This TCR beta chain was sequenced during a study of CD8 T cells in ankylosing spondylitis. TCRdb itself ran the 5' RACE reads through MiXCR, one entry per CDR3 protein. Of under 150,000 distinct CDR3 sequences listed, about a tenth are singletons. Trimming removed 4 bases from V and 3 bases from J, with 13 bases in between. CDR1 and CDR2 from the germline V gene are SGHDN and FVKESK. The CDR3 is 14 residues long. The sequenced sample was blood, either unsorted or a sorted T cell fraction (not recorded which). The source is a male donor with ankylosing spondylitis or in good health (not recorded which). The chain links TRBV14 to TRBJ2-7, with D maybe TRBD1 (6 bases). For the CDR3, the DNA is TGTGCCAGCAGCCGCCGGGACAACTACTACGAGCAGTACTTC. Its translation: CASSRRDNYYEQYF.